This T cell receptor beta chain is drawn from a study of T cells in Graves' hyperthyroidism and ophthalmopathy. Amplification of TCR beta CDR3 regions was performed using RNA transcripts as template. With the HTBI primer set, the TCR CDR3 went through a first round of RT-PCR. Via MiXCR, TCRdb re-called the multiplex PCR reads, giving one row per CDR3 protein. The sample yields hundreds of thousands of distinct CDR3 sequences, less than 15% seen once. There are many counts of this clonotype. Its antigen remains unidentified. V was shortened by 0 bases and J by 4 bases, with 13 bases between the two germline ends. CDR3 length: 14 residues. The germline CDR1 and CDR2 sequences are DFQATT and SNEGSKA (reference sequence). The definition of stable Graves' hyperthyroidism was no ophthalmopathy progression within 18 months. Thyroid ultrasound and orbital computed tomography, with clinical symptoms and serum thyroxine and TRAb, informed diagnoses.

Study-wide results and caveats: Before onset, by a median of around six months, the model predicted ophthalmopathy.

This clonotype originated in a woman younger than 30 with Graves' hyperthyroidism. The V gene is TRBV20-1, the J gene TRBJ2-7; TRBD1 is a possible D gene (6 bases). Sequenced material: blood. The CDR3 bases are TGCAGTGCTAGAGATCACAGGGTCTTGTACGAGCAGTACTTC. Protein: CSARDHRVLYEQYF.